Listed below are T cell receptor beta chains from one sample, sequenced in a study of cytomegalovirus exposure and HLA in healthy donors. Profiling relied on immunoSEQ multiplex PCR, and the TCRdb table lists in-frame clones only, not all of them. The sample has over 150,000 clones, over 70% seen once; the top ten hold approximately 6.8%. Sequencing was carried out using PBMCs. All receptors come from a man aged 30 to 39 in good health and CMV-seropositive. CDR3s leave out the opening cysteine and the closing phenylalanine or tryptophan. Each record gives: CDR3 length, V gene, J gene, clone size, D gene, CDR3 protein. The D gene is left open where the match is weak. Not every row has a clone size; where given, it reads once, few, many or a size class.

13	TRBV10-3	TRBJ1-5	.	TRBD1	AIRYNRGHNQPQH
13	TRBV7-2	TRBJ2-1	.	TRBD2	ASSLGLAGYNEQF
13	TRBV5-1	TRBJ2-2	.	TRBD2	ASEPSGASTGELF
11	TRBV28	TRBJ1-4	.	.	ASSLLQGLGLF
12	TRBV7-2	TRBJ2-7	.	TRBD2	ASSPLAGAWEQY
13	TRBV2	TRBJ2-1	.	.	ASSESMGGWNEQF
14	TRBV7-9	TRBJ1-4	.	TRBD1	SSSLRTGPTNEKLF
19	TRBV27	TRBJ2-1	.	.	ASRPYFGWTIKHPTYNEQF
10	TRBV6-1	TRBJ2-5	.	.	ASRKSGDQQY
14	TRBV5-1	TRBJ2-7	.	TRBD1	ASQELQGAAAYEQY
13	TRBV18	TRBJ1-2	.	TRBD1	ASSPLPDRGEGYT
12	TRBV7-3	TRBJ2-1	few	TRBD1	ASSLGTGTNEQF
11	TRBV16	TRBJ2-1	few	.	ASRSSSYNEQF
14	TRBV11-3	TRBJ2-6	.	TRBD2	ASSLGGVSGANVLT
12	TRBV6-1	TRBJ1-5	.	.	ASTLQGGNQPQH
12	TRBV6-6	TRBJ2-6	.	.	ASSSLSGANVLT
13	TRBV9	TRBJ1-3	.	TRBD1	ASSTGGLHGNTIY
11	TRBV27	TRBJ1-2	.	TRBD1	ASSQQGEFDYT
12	TRBV27	TRBJ1-4	.	TRBD1	ASSSRQGREKLF
11	TRBV25-1	TRBJ1-2	.	.	ASSVGVSYGYT
11	TRBV19	TRBJ2-7	.	.	ASRSQGTYEQY
13	TRBV15	TRBJ2-1	once	TRBD1	ATRRGRQGSNEQF
12	TRBV30	TRBJ1-4	few	TRBD1	AWGDRGLSEKLF
16	TRBV7-9	TRBJ2-7	.	.	ASSFAIGSTESSYEQY
12	TRBV19	TRBJ1-2	.	.	ASSIVGVFYGYT
11	TRBV10-1	TRBJ2-3	.	.	ASRASSTDTQY
14	TRBV27	TRBJ1-1	.	TRBD1	ASSSGQGAMNTEAF
14	TRBV18	TRBJ2-7	.	TRBD1	ASSPPLGQGAYEQY
13	TRBV29-1	TRBJ2-5	few	.	SVEWLEAGQETQY
11	TRBV18	TRBJ2-7	.	.	ASSPLTVHEQY
13	TRBV27	TRBJ1-4	.	.	ASSAQGGGPEKLF
13	TRBV5-1	TRBJ1-3	.	TRBD1	ASSLEGTAGNTIY
10	TRBV2	TRBJ2-5	.	.	AGRGRKETQY
12	TRBV6-5	TRBJ1-3	.	.	ASSYGQGGNTIY
14	TRBV5-6	TRBJ2-1	.	.	ASSLVRDSAYNEQF
15	TRBV27	TRBJ2-1	.	TRBD2	ASSFIGLADPYNEQF
13	TRBV5-1	TRBJ1-2	.	TRBD1	ASSLTGAAGYGYT
12	TRBV15	TRBJ2-7	once	.	ATSSLPYNYEQY
9	TRBV5-6	TRBJ2-7	few	.	ASSQASEQY
16	TRBV5-4	TRBJ2-2	.	TRBD1	ASSSDRGRDRVTGELF
13	TRBV7-8	TRBJ1-3	.	.	ASRGGVNSGNTIY
12	TRBV28	TRBJ2-7	.	TRBD2	ASRLSGTAYEQY
11	TRBV27	TRBJ2-7	.	.	ASSYGEDYEQY
12	TRBV6-1	TRBJ1-5	.	.	ASSEARGSQPQH
15	TRBV7-7	TRBJ2-3	.	.	ASSPLTRARSTDTQY
13	TRBV9	TRBJ2-1	few	TRBD2	ASSVVGGGPYEQF
12	TRBV6-5	TRBJ1-1	.	TRBD1	ASSYLPGGTEAF
16	TRBV9	TRBJ2-1	.	.	ASSVPGGASSIYNEQF
11	TRBV30	TRBJ2-1	few	TRBD2	AGTSGFYNEQF
11	TRBV25-1	.	.	.	ASSESGDHEQY
13	TRBV11-3	TRBJ2-7	.	TRBD2	ASSILRGGSYEQY
15	TRBV13	TRBJ2-1	.	TRBD2	ASSLAPGLAGDNEQF
12	TRBV11-3	TRBJ2-1	.	.	ASSYATDLDEQF
9	TRBV6-5	TRBJ1-2	.	.	ASKQLQGHT
12	TRBV4-1	TRBJ2-5	few	.	ASSQAARQEAQY
14	TRBV5-4	TRBJ1-2	few	TRBD1	ASSLAAGQGNYGYT
12	TRBV7-2	TRBJ2-3	.	.	ASTMRGRGDTQY